This record looks at one T cell receptor (beta chain) sequence and its context. Clones were read by immunoSEQ multiplex PCR, and TCRdb kept only the in-frame ones, dropping some. Of hundreds of thousands of clones listed, roughly 96% are singletons. CD8 cells regarded as naive lacked CD45RO, were positively chosen for CCR7, and omitted terminally differentiated effector memory CD45RA+ cells. Trimming shortened V by 6 bases and J by 7 bases, and 13 bases separated the two germline ends. The CDR3 covers 11 residues. The germline gives CDR1 SQVTM, CDR2 ANQGSEA. These data belong to a study of shared clonotypes between healthy human individuals.

Sequenced material: naive CD8+ T cells sorted from blood. This clonotype was sampled from a woman aged 30 to 39 in good health. The V and J genes are TRBV29-1 and TRBJ2-7; D call uncertain. Here the CDR3 DNA reads TGCAGCGTCGGATCTACGGTGGAGCAGTACTTC. Protein: CSVGSTVEQYF.